Presented here are 11 T cell receptor beta chains from one specimen sequenced in a study of beta chain features in type 1 diabetes. Study-wide findings and caveats: In every one of the four CD4+ subsets, TCRB CDR3s were moderately but significantly shorter in Type 1 diabetes patients.

These receptors have no known antigen. The isolated RNA, all of it, was reverse transcribed, so expressed TCRB transcripts were what got sequenced. The method was immunoSEQ multiplex PCR; TCRdb's version includes in-frame clones alone and lacks a portion of them. The sample shows about 340,000 clones, around an eighth of them seen only once. Source material: naive CD4+ T cells from blood. The receptors stem from a young woman with type 1 diabetes.

The chain links TRBV30 to TRBJ2-2, with 9 bases that match TRBD2. After removal of 0 bases from V and 3 bases from J, the junction contained 5 bases not matched to a gene. The CDR3 is 16 amino acids. Germline V gene lookup returns CDR1 GTSNPN and CDR2 SVGIG (reference sequence). Here the CDR3 reads CAWSVRRGRDTGELFF. In nucleotides, the CDR3 is TGTGCCTGGAGTGTACGTCGCGGGAGGGACACCGGGGAGCTGTTTTTT.

This clone was seen a handful of times. This chain connects TRBV28 to TRBJ1-2; a weak D match, TRBD1 (5 bases). This CDR3 comprises 15 residues. The germline V and J ends were trimmed by 5 bases and 4 bases, with 17 bases remaining between them. Germline assignment: CDR1 MDHEN and CDR2 SYDVKM. The DNA for the CDR3 is TGTGCCAGCAGTACCCCCGGGGGGGACGGCTATGGCTACACCTTC. Translated, it gives CASSTPGGDGYGYTF.

As DNA, the CDR3 is TGCGCCAGCAGCGGCCGAGGGCCCAGGGGGGATGAGCAGTTCTTC. Translating gives CASSGRGPRGDEQFF. This chain uses TRBV5-1 with TRBJ2-1; perhaps TRBD1 as D (7 bases). Germline lookup yields CDR1 SGHRS and CDR2 YFSETQ. Deletions cut 4 bases from V and 8 bases from J, with 19 bases between. CDR3 length: 15 residues.

V usage is TRBV5-6 and J usage is TRBJ1-2, with unresolved D. Germline V gives CDR1 SGHDT, CDR2 YYEEEE. This CDR3 spans 13 amino acids. The germline V and J ends were trimmed by 4 bases and 2 bases, with 9 bases remaining between them. The CDR3 loop reads CASSITENYGYTF. The CDR3 coding sequence is TGTGCCAGCAGCATCACGGAGAACTATGGCTACACCTTC. Full variable domain (missing parts from reference TRBV5-6 and TRBJ1-2): DAGVTQSPTHLIKTRGQQVTLRCSPKSGHDTVSWYQQALGQGPQFIFQYYEEEERQRGNFPDRFSGHQFPNYSSELNVNALLLGDSALYLCASSITENYGYTFGSGTRLTVV.

The chain is built from TRBV4-3 and TRBJ2-3; D is unclear. The CDR3 loop spans 17 amino acids. Trimming cost V 4 bases and J 1 base, with 18 bases left between them. Per the germline V gene, CDR1 is LGHNA and CDR2 is YSLEER. CDR3 region: CASSRATSGSGTDTQYF. For the CDR3, the DNA is TGCGCCAGCAGCCGGGCAACCTCTGGGTCCGGCACAGATACGCAGTATTTT.

The chain combines TRBV25-1 with TRBJ2-7, with TRBD1 as a possible D gene (5 bases). Looked up from germline, CDR1 is MGHDK and CDR2 is SYGVNS. This CDR3 has 13 amino acids. Trimming cost V 5 bases and J 6 bases, with 14 bases left between them. CDR3 bases: TGTGCCAGCAGTAGCAGGGTGCGAGGCGAGCAGTACTTC. It translates to CASSSRVRGEQYF.

This clone was picked up a small number of times. V gene TRBV12-5 combines with J gene TRBJ1-5; D might be TRBD1 (5 bases). The length of the CDR3 is 17 residues. V lost 0 bases, J lost 6 bases, and 18 bases lay in between. Germline V CDR1 and CDR2: LGHNT, FRNRAP. The CDR3 DNA follows: TGTGCTAGTGGTTTGGTCCCCAGCGGGGGTACCCCTCAGCCCCAGCATTTT. Its protein is CASGLVPSGGTPQPQHF.

This clone showed up just a few times. The chain uses TRBV16 and TRBJ2-1; 11 bases map to TRBD2. The CDR3 totals 16 residues. The germline CDR1 and CDR2 sequences are KGHSY and FQNENV. The J segment lost 7 bases and the V segment lost 4 bases, leaving 9 bases of the junction unmatched. CDR3 coding DNA: TGTGCCAGCAGCCGCTTTACTAGCGGGAGTGTTAATGAGCAGTTCTTC. Translation gives CASSRFTSGSVNEQFF.

A few counts support this clone. The rearrangement joins TRBV7-2 to TRBJ2-1; weak D call: TRBD2 (5 bases). V lost 2 bases, J lost 6 bases, and 11 bases lay in between. CDR1 is SGHTA and CDR2 is FQGNSA in the germline V gene. This CDR3 is built from 14 residues. The CDR3 protein is CASSLTSIVNEQFF. The CDR3 region has the DNA TGTGCCAGCAGCTTAACTAGTATAGTCAATGAGCAGTTCTTC.

This clone has a handful of counts. CDR3 residues: CASSSPRLSGELFF. The DNA for the CDR3 is TGTGCCAGCAGCTCCCCCCGACTGTCCGGGGAGCTGTTTTTT. The chain couples TRBV7-8 to TRBJ2-2; D is ambiguous. Germline loops: CDR1 SGHVS, CDR2 FQNEAQ. CDR3 length: 14 amino acids. V lost 4 bases and J lost 6, with 12 bases in between.

This clone was found a few times. The J gene is TRBJ2-3, the V gene TRBV7-3; 8 nucleotides align to TRBD2. The CDR3 covers 15 residues. The junction had 7 bases not matched to a gene; V was cut back by 4 bases and J by 4 bases. Germline V gene sequence: CDR1 SGHTA, CDR2 FQGTGA. CDR3 protein: CASSSGLGSPDTQYF. The CDR3 nucleotides read TGTGCCAGCAGCTCGGGACTAGGCTCCCCAGATACGCAGTATTTT.